This T cell receptor beta chain was recovered during a study of identical twins. One entry per CDR3 protein results from TCRdb running MiXCR on the 5' RACE reads. The data show roughly 700,000 distinct CDR3 sequences, roughly 8% seen once. Trimming took 4 bases from V and 0 from J, leaving 13 bases between them. The CDR3 is 15 amino acids. Germline V gene sequence: CDR1 SGHVS, CDR2 FQNEAQ. Findings and limits, study-wide: Out-of-frame alpha sequences shared by twins showed excess low generation probability.

To note about this clonotype: Its antigen is not identified.

The data also belong to a second study, concerning yellow fever vaccine responses in identical twins.

The receptor comes from a woman younger than 35 in good health. The specimen was PBMCs. This chain joins TRBV7-8 and TRBJ2-7; D tentatively reads TRBD1 or TRBD2 (6 bases each). In DNA, the CDR3 is TGTGCCAGCAGCTCCGGGGGCGTGAGCTCCTACGAGCAGTACTTC. The encoded protein is CASSSGGVSSYEQYF.